This section outlines one TCR beta chain sequence together with its context. The CDR3 sequence is 11 residues long. In germline, CDR1 is SQVTM, CDR2 ANQGSEA. Trimming removed 7 bases from V and 6 bases from J; junction bases left unmatched: 5. This specimen comes from a study of technical replicates of blood from several donors. This table comes from immunoSEQ multiplex PCR, and its TCRdb copy is limited to in-frame clones, with some not included. This table holds about 80,000 clones, about 94% found once. V gene TRBV29-1 combines with J gene TRBJ1-2, with 7 bases lining up with TRBD1. The origin of this receptor is a human donor in good health. Sequencing input: T cells isolated from PBMCs. The CDR3, as DNA: TGCAGCGGAGGGGGCCCCCATGGCTACACCTTC. This translates into CSGGGPHGYTF.